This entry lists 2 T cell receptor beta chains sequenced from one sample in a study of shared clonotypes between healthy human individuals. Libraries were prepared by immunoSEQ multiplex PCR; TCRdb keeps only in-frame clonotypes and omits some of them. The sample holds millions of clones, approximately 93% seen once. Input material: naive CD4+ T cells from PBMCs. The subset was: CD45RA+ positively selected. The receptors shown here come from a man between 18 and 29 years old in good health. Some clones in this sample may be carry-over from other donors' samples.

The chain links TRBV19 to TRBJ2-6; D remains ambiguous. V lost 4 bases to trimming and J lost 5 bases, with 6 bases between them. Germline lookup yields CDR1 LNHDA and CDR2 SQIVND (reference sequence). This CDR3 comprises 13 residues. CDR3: CASSTDRANVLTF. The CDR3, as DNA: TGTGCCAGTAGTACCGACCGGGCCAACGTCCTGACTTTC. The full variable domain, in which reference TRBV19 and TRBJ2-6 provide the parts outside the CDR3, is DGGITQSPKYLFRKEGQNVTLSCEQNLNHDAMYWYRQDPGQGLRLIYYSQIVNDFQKGDIAEGYSVSREKKESFPLTVTSAQKNPTAFYLCASSTDRANVLTFGAGSRLTVL.

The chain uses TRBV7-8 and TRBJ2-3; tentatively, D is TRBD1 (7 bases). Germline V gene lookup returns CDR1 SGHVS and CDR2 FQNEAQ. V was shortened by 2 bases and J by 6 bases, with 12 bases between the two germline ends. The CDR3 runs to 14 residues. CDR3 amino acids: CASSLRQGGDTQYF. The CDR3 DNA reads TGTGCCAGCAGCTTACGACAGGGAGGCGATACGCAGTATTTT.